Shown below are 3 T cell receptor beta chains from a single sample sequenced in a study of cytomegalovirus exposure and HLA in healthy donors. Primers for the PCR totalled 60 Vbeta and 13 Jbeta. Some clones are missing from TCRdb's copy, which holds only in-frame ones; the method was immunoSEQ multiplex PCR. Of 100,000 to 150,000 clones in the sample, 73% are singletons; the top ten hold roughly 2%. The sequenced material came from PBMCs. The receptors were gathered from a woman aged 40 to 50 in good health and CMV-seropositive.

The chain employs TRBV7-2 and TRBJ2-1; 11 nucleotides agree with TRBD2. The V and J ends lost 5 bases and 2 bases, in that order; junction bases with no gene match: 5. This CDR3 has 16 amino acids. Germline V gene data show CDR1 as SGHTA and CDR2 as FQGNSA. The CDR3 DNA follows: TGTGCCAGCAGCCTGCTAGCGGGGGGAACCTACAATGAGCAGTTCTTC. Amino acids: CASSLLAGGTYNEQFF.

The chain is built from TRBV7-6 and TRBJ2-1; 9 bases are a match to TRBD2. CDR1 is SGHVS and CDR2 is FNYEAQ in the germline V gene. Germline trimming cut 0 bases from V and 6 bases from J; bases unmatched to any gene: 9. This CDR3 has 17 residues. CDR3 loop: CASSLAARGGRGNEQFF. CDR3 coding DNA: TGTGCCAGCAGCTTAGCGGCTCGGGGCGGGAGGGGCAATGAGCAGTTCTTC.

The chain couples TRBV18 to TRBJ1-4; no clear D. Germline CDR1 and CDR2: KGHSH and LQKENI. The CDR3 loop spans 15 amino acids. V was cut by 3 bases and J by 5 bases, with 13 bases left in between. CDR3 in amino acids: CASSPPGPGNEKLFF. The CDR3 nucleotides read TGTGCCAGCTCACCTCCGGGTCCGGGGAATGAAAAACTGTTTTTT.